The 14 T cell receptor beta chains presented below share a single source sample, sequenced in a study of T cell changes during pregnancy in multiple sclerosis. The protocol was immunoSEQ multiplex PCR, while the TCRdb copy is restricted to in-frame clones and leaves out a portion. Of around 52,000 clones in the sample, about 92% are singletons; the top ten hold 0.15% to 0.25%. The specimen comprised CD4+ T cells from peripheral blood mononuclear cells, sampled in the second trimester of pregnancy. The origin of the receptors is a female donor with multiple sclerosis, enrolled in a pregnancy study.

The count of this clone is one. The chain joins TRBV29-1 to TRBJ1-2; 10 positions match TRBD1. From germline, CDR1 is SQVTM and CDR2 ANQGSEA. The CDR3 covers 14 residues. V was clipped by 4 bases and J by 4 bases; unmatched bases: 6. CDR3: CSVGSGTGVYGYTF. The CDR3 nucleotides are TGCAGCGTTGGCTCCGGGACAGGGGTCTATGGCTACACCTTC. The whole variable domain, filled in from reference TRBV29-1 and TRBJ1-2, reads SAVISQKPSRDICQRGTSLTIQCQVDSQVTMMFWYRQQPGQSLTLIATANQGSEATYESGFVIDKFPISRPNLTFSTLTVSNMSPEDSSIYLCSVGSGTGVYGYTFGSGTRLTVV.

The chain has TRBV28 and TRBJ2-7; 8 bases are a match to TRBD1. The CDR3 totals 13 residues. CDR1 is MDHEN and CDR2 is SYDVKM in the germline V gene. V lost 7 bases, J lost 3 bases, and 5 bases stayed unmatched. Written as DNA, the CDR3 is TGTGCCAGCATACGACAGGGGAGCTACGAGCAGTACTTC. This gives the protein CASIRQGSYEQYF.

This chain joins TRBV19 and TRBJ2-5; TRBD2 aligns across 9 bases. The germline gives CDR1 LNHDA, CDR2 SQIVND (reference sequence). The CDR3 sequence is 16 residues long. V shed 3 bases and J 1 base; nucleotides not matched to a gene: 6. The CDR3: CASSIGASGVQETQYF. Here the CDR3 DNA reads TGTGCCAGTAGTATCGGTGCTAGCGGGGTCCAAGAGACCCAGTACTTC.

The chain joins TRBV2 to TRBJ1-3; no clear D. From germline, CDR1 is SNHLY and CDR2 FYNNEI. The ends were cut back, 8 bases at V and 2 bases at J, with 16 bases in the middle. This CDR3 has 15 amino acids. CDR3 in DNA: TGTGCCAGCGGCCCCAGTGGGCACACTGGAAACACCATATATTTT. Translating gives CASGPSGHTGNTIYF.

The chain is built from TRBV5-6 and TRBJ2-5; tentatively, D is TRBD2 (5 bases). The CDR3 length is 16 residues. The V and J ends lost 4 bases and 5 bases respectively, with 21 bases between them. The germline gives CDR1 SGHDT, CDR2 YYEEEE. The CDR3 DNA sequence: TGTGCCAGCAGCAAAACCTTAGAGGGTTGGCGGGAGACCCAGTACTTC. Translated: CASSKTLEGWRETQYF.

The rearrangement links TRBV18 to TRBJ2-2, with TRBD1 matching over 7 bases. V lost 3 bases, J lost 5 bases, and 3 bases stayed unmatched. Germline loops: CDR1 KGHSH, CDR2 LQKENI. The CDR3 runs to 14 residues. CDR3 loop: CASSPLQGTGELFF. The CDR3 bases are TGTGCCAGCTCACCGTTACAGGGGACCGGGGAGCTGTTTTTT.

This chain uses TRBV9 with TRBJ2-3, with D perhaps matching TRBD1 (6 bases). The CDR3 sequence is 14 residues long. Germline CDR1 reads SGDLS; CDR2 reads YYNGEE. Trimming shortened V by 1 base and J by 1 base, and 7 bases separated the two germline ends. The CDR3 protein is CASSVQGRTDTQYF. The CDR3 nucleotides are TGTGCCAGCAGCGTACAGGGGCGCACAGATACGCAGTATTTT. The full variable domain, completed using reference TRBV9 and TRBJ2-3, is DSGVTQTPKHLITATGQRVTLRCSPRSGDLSVYWYQQSLDQGLQFLIQYYNGEERAKGNILERFSAQQFPDLHSELNLSSLELGDSALYFCASSVQGRTDTQYFGPGTRLTVL.

The chain combines TRBV30 with TRBJ2-1; 9 bases match TRBD1. CDR1 is GTSNPN and CDR2 is SVGIG in the germline V gene (reference sequence). The trim removed 3 bases at V and 6 bases at J, leaving 9 bases unmatched. There are 15 residues in the CDR3. The CDR3 loop is CAWSPPGQGSNEQFF. DNA of the CDR3: TGTGCCTGGAGCCCTCCGGGACAGGGTTCCAATGAGCAGTTCTTC.

CDR3 DNA sequence: TGTGCCAGCAGCTTAGATTCCTACGGGAACACCGGGGAGCTGTTTTTT. Translation gives CASSLDSYGNTGELFF. V is TRBV7-7 and J is TRBJ2-2; D remains ambiguous. Germline V gives CDR1 SSHAT, CDR2 FNYEAQ (reference sequence). The CDR3 length is 16 residues. V dropped 1 base and J dropped 1 base, with 10 bases sitting between them.

The chain is built from TRBV7-8 and TRBJ1-2; the match to TRBD1 covers 7 bases. The CDR3 length is 14 residues. V was pared by 1 base and J by 6 bases, with 5 bases of the junction left unmatched. Looked up from germline, CDR1 is SGHVS and CDR2 is FQNEAQ. DNA of the CDR3: TGTGCCAGCAGCTTAGGTATAGGGGGCGATGGCTACACCTTC. It encodes CASSLGIGGDGYTF.

The chain combines TRBV30 with TRBJ1-5; D is possibly TRBD1 (5 bases). The V gene lost 0 bases and the J gene lost 6 bases, with 9 bases spanning the gap. CDR1 and CDR2 (germline): GTSNPN, SVGIG (reference sequence). This CDR3 is built from 13 residues. DNA for the CDR3: TGTGCCTGGAGTGTTGGGGGGAGTCAGCCCCAGCATTTT. It specifies CAWSVGGSQPQHF.

V and J are TRBV15 and TRBJ1-4; D gene unclear. CDR3 length: 15 residues. Germline values: CDR1 LNHNV, CDR2 YYDKDF (reference sequence). The germline V and J ends were trimmed by 0 bases and 5 bases, with 10 bases remaining between them. The CDR3 protein is CATSRDKTENEKLFF. Here the CDR3 DNA reads TGTGCCACCAGCAGAGATAAGACGGAGAATGAAAAACTGTTTTTT.

The chain carries TRBV19 and TRBJ2-2; D may be TRBD1 (6 bases). The CDR3 consists of 16 residues. V was shortened by 3 bases and J by 6 bases, with 17 bases between the two germline ends. Germline V gene data show CDR1 as LNHDA and CDR2 as SQIVND (reference sequence). CDR3 sequence (DNA): TGTGCCAGTAGTATTTTCCGTGGGACATCAGCCGGGGAGCTGTTTTTT. Protein sequence: CASSIFRGTSAGELFF.

The V and J genes are TRBV5-1 and TRBJ2-7; maybe TRBD1 (6 bases). From germline, CDR1 is SGHRS and CDR2 YFSETQ. Trimming cost V 2 bases and J 4 bases, with 10 bases left between them. This CDR3 spans 13 amino acids. CDR3 nucleotides: TGCGCCAGCAGCTTACAGGGCCAGTACGAGCAGTACTTC. Translation: CASSLQGQYEQYF.